This T cell receptor (beta chain) derives from a study of blood T cell repertoires in COVID-19. About the research overall: Acute and convalescent COVID-19 samples came from the United States, Italy and Spain. Nucleic acid was either cDNA or gDNA, and it came from T cells, B-cell-depleted T cells, or PBMCs.

The junction had 4 bases not matched to a gene; V was cut back by 6 bases and J by 3 bases. The CDR3 has 13 amino acids. Per germline, CDR1 MNHEY and CDR2 SVGAGI. Some clones are missing from TCRdb's copy, which holds only in-frame ones; the method was immunoSEQ multiplex PCR. Counted here are roughly 290,000 clones, around 90% occurring once; the ten biggest clones make up nearly 7%. This chain links TRBV6-5 with TRBJ1-2; 7 bases agree with TRBD1. The TCR was taken from a woman aged 25 to 39 with COVID-19, enrolled during active disease. The sequencing input was peripheral blood. The DNA for the CDR3 is TGTGCCAGCAGGGGGACAGACCACTATGGCTACACCTTC. Amino acid sequence: CASRGTDHYGYTF.